A single sample gave rise to the 32 T cell receptor beta chains below, sequenced in a study of blood T cells in healthy people across ages. Primed by a sample-barcoded 5' primer and a J-beta primer mix, a second PCR proceeded for about 6 to 11 cycles. MiXCR was run by TCRdb on the 5' RACE reads, yielding one entry per CDR3 protein. This sample has approximately 900,000 distinct CDR3 sequences, with around 29% found just once. These data were also reused for a study on T cells of mothers and their children.

Sequencing was done on a sample of blood. Receptors originate from a woman in her thirties or forties in good health.

As to this clonotype: Given a much more abundant clone one base away, this may be a read error. The chain has TRBV20-1 and TRBJ2-4, with D possibly called TRBD1 or TRBD2 (6 bases each). The V and J ends lost 0 bases and 13 bases respectively, with 22 bases between them. Germline CDR1 reads DFQATT; CDR2 reads SNEGSKA (reference sequence). The CDR3 contains 15 residues. DNA of the CDR3: TGCAGTGCTAGAGATATCGCGGGAAGGGGGAATGAGCAGTACTTC. It codes for CSARDIAGRGNEQYF.

The CDR3 DNA is TGTGCCAGCAGATTACAGGGCATATATGTAGACTATGGCTACACCTTC. This encodes CASRLQGIYVDYGYTF. The chain has TRBV12-3 or TRBV12-4 and TRBJ1-2; D perhaps matches TRBD1 (6 bases). This CDR3 contains 16 residues. The V end was cut by 6 bases, the J end by 3 bases, with 20 bases between.

The genes are TRBV7-9 and TRBJ1-1; no reliable D call. Germline V gives CDR1 SEHNR, CDR2 FQNEAQ (reference sequence). The V end was cut by 4 bases, the J end by 6 bases, with 15 bases between. This CDR3 region has 14 residues. The DNA of the CDR3 is TGTGCCAGCAGCTCCCCCGGGGATTCCCCTGAAGCTTTCTTT. Its translation: CASSSPGDSPEAFF.

About this clonotype itself: A much larger clone lies a single base off, so this may be a read error. The chain carries TRBV12-3 or TRBV12-4 and TRBJ2-7; TRBD2 is a possible D gene (5 bases). This CDR3 contains 13 residues. CDR3 DNA: TGTACCAGCAGTTTATACTCTAGCTCCGAGCAGTACTTC. It specifies CTSSLYSSSEQYF.

The chain joins TRBV7-2 to TRBJ1-2; 9 bases are shared with TRBD1. The CDR3 extends over 15 amino acids. The V gene's germline CDR1 is SGHTA and CDR2 FQGNSA. Losses at the gene ends were 5 bases for V and 6 bases for J; bases not matched to a gene: 10. The CDR3 protein is CASSGPGTGPHGYTF. CDR3 nucleotides: TGTGCCAGCAGCGGTCCCGGGACAGGGCCCCATGGCTACACCTTC.

The table lists this clonotype with many counts. The J gene is TRBJ2-5, the V gene TRBV12-3 or TRBV12-4, with D possibly TRBD2 on 6 matching bases. Trimming stripped 2 bases from V and 7 bases from J, with 11 bases between. This CDR3 has 13 amino acids. The CDR3 DNA reads as TGTGCCAGCAGTTTAAGTAGCGGAGGGACCCAGTACTTC. It is translated as CASSLSSGGTQYF.

The gene calls are TRBV5-1 and TRBJ1-2; unclear D gene. V lost 0 bases to trimming and J lost 4 bases, with 10 bases between them. This CDR3 is 14 amino acids long. The germline V gene encodes CDR1 SGHRS and CDR2 YFSETQ. In DNA, the CDR3 is TGCGCCAGCAGCTTGGACCGGAGTTTCTATGGCTACACCTTC. Its translation is CASSLDRSFYGYTF.

There are many counts of this clonotype. The J gene is TRBJ2-3, the V gene TRBV5-1; D ambiguous. The germline gives CDR1 SGHRS, CDR2 YFSETQ. V was shortened by 0 bases and J by 2 bases, with 10 bases between the two germline ends. This CDR3 is built from 15 residues. CDR3 amino acids: CASSLEGSSTDTQYF. The CDR3 DNA is TGCGCCAGCAGCTTGGAGGGCTCCTCCACAGATACGCAGTATTTT.

This clonotype was seen repeatedly, ten times or more. The V gene is TRBV20-1, the J gene TRBJ2-5, with D perhaps assigned TRBD1 or TRBD2 (5 bases each). This CDR3 is 17 amino acids long. The V end was cut by 3 bases, the J end by 2 bases, with 22 bases between. The germline V gene encodes CDR1 DFQATT and CDR2 SNEGSKA (reference sequence). CDR3: CSASRPRGRRPQETQYF. The CDR3 DNA reads TGCAGTGCTAGTAGGCCAAGGGGACGGAGGCCTCAAGAGACCCAGTACTTC.

The rearrangement uses TRBV5-5 and TRBJ2-1, with 8 positions matching TRBD1. The J call is uncertain, as TRBJ2-7 better fits the DNA end. This CDR3 has 15 amino acids. Germline CDR1 SGHKS, CDR2 YYEKEE (reference sequence). As DNA, the CDR3 is TGTGCCAGCAGCAGGGACAGGAACTCCTACAATGAGCAGTACTTC. Translating it yields CASSRDRNSYNEQYF.

This clonotype was seen only a few times. This chain uses TRBV7-9 with TRBJ1-4; D is uncertain. This CDR3 contains 13 residues. The ends were cut back, 5 bases at V and 6 bases at J, with 10 bases in the middle. In germline, CDR1 is SEHNR, CDR2 FQNEAQ (reference sequence). CDR3 residues: CASSPDGYEKLFF. The CDR3 DNA follows: TGTGCCAGCAGCCCGGACGGATATGAAAAACTGTTTTTT.

The chain has TRBV6-5 and TRBJ1-1; D remains unclear. Per germline, CDR1 MNHEY and CDR2 SVGAGI. The CDR3 contains 13 residues. The V end was cut by 0 bases, the J end by 3 bases, with 5 bases between. CDR3 loop: CASSYSSDTEAFF. Written as DNA, the CDR3 is TGTGCCAGCAGTTACTCGTCGGACACTGAAGCTTTCTTT.

This clonotype was seen ten or more times. The V and J genes are TRBV9 and TRBJ2-7; D may be TRBD1 (5 bases). CDR3 length: 15 residues. Germline V gene sequence: CDR1 SGDLS, CDR2 YYNGEE. V was shortened by 4 bases and J by 3 bases, with 17 bases between the two germline ends. The chain's CDR3 is CASSPDSYSSYEQYF. The CDR3 region has the DNA TGTGCCAGCAGCCCTGACAGCTATTCAAGCTACGAGCAGTACTTC.

This clonotype was observed at least ten times. In nucleotides, the CDR3 is TGTGCCAGCAGGGTAACTGGGGCCAACGTCCTGACTTTC. Residues: CASRVTGANVLTF. V usage is TRBV7-2 and J usage is TRBJ2-6, with D hard to call. V lost 6 bases, J lost 2 bases, and 5 bases lay in between. The CDR3 totals 13 residues. Germline-derived CDR1 and CDR2 are SGHTA and FQGNSA.

V is TRBV4-1 and J is TRBJ2-7, with 9 bases identical to TRBD1. The CDR3 covers 16 residues. Trimming cost V 0 bases and J 5 bases; bases outside gene matches: 8. Germline CDR1 is MGHRA and CDR2 is YSYEKL. Here the CDR3 DNA reads TGCGCCAGCAGCCAAGAAGGGTGGGACAGGGACCACGAGCAGTACTTC. As protein: CASSQEGWDRDHEQYF.

Many counts were recorded for this clonotype. The chain recombines TRBV20-1 with TRBJ2-7, with 9 bases aligning to TRBD1. The CDR3 is 20 residues long. Losses at the gene ends were 0 bases for V and 3 bases for J; bases not matched to a gene: 21. Germline V gene data show CDR1 as DFQATT and CDR2 as SNEGSKA (reference sequence). The CDR3 region has the DNA TGCAGTGCTAGAGATTCCCGTGCTTCCCGTGGACAGGGGCTATTCTACGAGCAGTACTTC. Protein product: CSARDSRASRGQGLFYEQYF.

This clonotype occurred once. This sequence joins TRBV5-5 and TRBJ1-4; TRBD1 agrees at 9 bases. Germline CDR1 is SGHKS and CDR2 is YYEKEE (reference sequence). V shed 6 bases, J shed 10 bases, and the junction held 16 bases outside the gene matches. The CDR3 length is 16 residues. CDR3 sequence reads: CASTSRLGTGNGKLFF. The DNA for the CDR3 is TGTGCCAGCACCTCACGCCTAGGGACAGGGAACGGAAAACTGTTTTTT.

The chain has TRBV24-1 and TRBJ1-5; TRBD1 agrees at 9 bases. Germline V gene lookup returns CDR1 KGHDR and CDR2 SFDVKD. V shed 5 bases, J shed 4 bases, and the junction held 8 bases outside the gene matches. There are 16 residues in the CDR3. This CDR3 is CATSARTGAPNQPQHF. DNA of the CDR3: TGTGCCACCAGTGCCCGGACAGGGGCCCCGAATCAGCCCCAGCATTTT.

The chain carries TRBV15 and TRBJ2-2; D gene uncertain. Trimming took off 9 bases at V and 1 base at J, with 12 bases between the two ends. CDR1 and CDR2 from the germline V gene are LNHNV and YYDKDF (reference sequence). The CDR3 is 14 amino acids. The chain's CDR3 is CATDRSLNTGELFF. The DNA of the CDR3 is TGTGCCACGGACCGCTCGCTGAACACCGGGGAGCTGTTTTTT. The complete variable domain, with remaining parts taken from reference TRBV15 and TRBJ2-2, reads DAMVIQNPRYQVTQFGKPVTLSCSQTLNHNVMYWYQQKSSQAPKLLFHYYDKDFNNEADTPDNFQSRRPNTSFCFLDIRSPGLGDTAMYLCATDRSLNTGELFFGEGSRLTVL.

The chain has TRBV2 and TRBJ1-2; maybe TRBD1 (5 bases). Germline-derived CDR1 and CDR2 are SNHLY and FYNNEI. Between the trimmed V and J ends, which lost 4 bases and 4 bases, there was a span of 19 bases. The CDR3 spans 16 residues. The CDR3 spells CASSGTQGHPGYGYTF. The CDR3 bases are TGTGCCAGCAGTGGGACTCAGGGCCACCCGGGCTATGGCTACACCTTC.

This clonotype was recorded at least ten times. This chain's CDR3 is CASSLGGGYPYEQYF. The CDR3 DNA follows: TGTGCCAGCAGCTTAGGCGGTGGGTACCCCTACGAGCAGTACTTC. This rearrangement joins TRBV7-9 to TRBJ2-7; D is uncertain. Trimming shortened V by 1 base and J by 2 bases, and 12 bases separated the two germline ends. The CDR3 is 15 residues long. Germline values: CDR1 SEHNR, CDR2 FQNEAQ (reference sequence).

Details on this clonotype: This may be a read error: a much more frequent sequence differs by one nucleotide. The chain links TRBV6-2 or TRBV6-3 to TRBJ2-3; D is possibly TRBD2 (5 bases). The germline V and J ends were trimmed by 4 bases and 4 bases, with 15 bases remaining between them. Germline values: CDR1 MNHEY, CDR2 SVGEGT. The length of the CDR3 is 15 residues. The CDR3 coding sequence is TGTGCCAGCAGTTTGGAGCGGACGAGCGCAGATACGCAGTATTTT. Its translation: CASSLERTSADTQYF.

The rearrangement uses TRBV29-1 and TRBJ2-1, with 7 bases matching TRBD1. The end of the DNA fits TRBJ2-7 better, so the J call may be wrong. CDR3 length: 16 amino acids. The germline gives CDR1 SQVTM, CDR2 ANQGSEA. CDR3 sequence reads: CSVVGDSYGSYNEQYF. For the CDR3, the DNA is TGCAGCGTTGTGGGGGACAGTTACGGCTCCTACAATGAGCAGTACTTC.

The V call is TRBV7-2, the J call TRBJ2-4; TRBD1 matches 7 bases. In germline, CDR1 is SGHTA, CDR2 FQGNSA. This CDR3 is 16 amino acids long. V dropped 5 bases and J dropped 0; count of bases not matched to a gene: 7. The CDR3 protein is CASSPGTVLAKNIQYF. The CDR3 bases are TGTGCCAGCAGCCCTGGGACAGTACTAGCCAAAAACATTCAGTACTTC.

This clonotype is classed as medium-sized. The chain joins TRBV29-1 to TRBJ2-1, with a possible D match to TRBD2 (5 bases). Germline CDR1 SQVTM, CDR2 ANQGSEA. Trimming stripped 6 bases from V and 9 bases from J, with 12 bases between. CDR3 length equals 11 residues. The CDR3 nucleotides are TGCAGCGTCCTAGCTAGCATTGAGCAGTTCTTC. It is translated as CSVLASIEQFF.

V is TRBV11-1 and J is TRBJ2-1; perhaps TRBD1 as D (6 bases). The CDR3 is 14 amino acids. CDR1 and CDR2 (germline): SGHAT, FQDESV (reference sequence). V gave up 5 bases and J gave up 10 bases, with 18 bases separating them. Here the CDR3 reads CASSRMRGNSEQFF. CDR3 bases: TGTGCCAGCAGCCGGATGAGGGGGAATAGCGAGCAGTTCTTC.

This clonotype was observed once. This sequence joins TRBV3-1 and TRBJ2-7; tentatively, D is TRBD2 (5 bases). TRBJ2-5 explains the end of the DNA better; the J call may be wrong. The CDR3 contains 15 residues. Germline CDR1 reads LGHDT; CDR2 reads YNNKEL (reference sequence). CDR3 loop: CASSDPPAGLVTQYF. The CDR3 region has the DNA TGTGCCAGCAGCGACCCGCCCGCGGGCTTGGTGACCCAGTACTTC.

The chain recombines TRBV7-9 with TRBJ1-1; no clear D. V lost 6 bases and J 0 bases, leaving 8 bases between the germline ends. Germline CDR1 and CDR2: SEHNR and FQNEAQ (reference sequence). The CDR3 length is 13 residues. The CDR3 DNA follows: TGTGCCAGCAGGGCAGGTTTGAACACTGAAGCTTTCTTT. Amino acid sequence: CASRAGLNTEAFF.

As concerns this clonotype: Germline and junction disagree at one end, which may indicate a read error. The rearrangement uses TRBV7-8 and TRBJ1-5; 7 bases are shared with TRBD1. Germline values: CDR1 SGHVS, CDR2 FQNEAQ. This CDR3 has 16 residues. In DNA form, the CDR3 reads TGTGCCAGCAGCTTAGCATATGACAGGGTCAATCAGCTCCAGCATTTT. It yields the protein CASSLAYDRVNQLQHF.

This chain uses TRBV5-1 with TRBJ2-2; maybe TRBD1 (5 bases). V lost 1 base to trimming and J lost 4 bases, with 11 bases between them. The CDR3 is 15 residues long. The germline V gene encodes CDR1 SGHRS and CDR2 YFSETQ. CDR3 loop: CASSLSGQSTGELFF. DNA of the CDR3: TGCGCCAGCAGCTTGTCAGGGCAGAGCACCGGGGAGCTGTTTTTT.

This chain connects TRBV12-3 or TRBV12-4 to TRBJ2-4; no definite D call. The J call is doubtful: the DNA matches TRBJ2-7 better. This CDR3 spans 9 amino acids. CDR3 nucleotide sequence: TGTGCCAACATCTACGAGCAGTACTTC. This translates into CANIYEQYF.

In regard to this clonotype: A much larger clonotype is one base distant, so this may be a read error. This chain connects TRBV12-3 or TRBV12-4 to TRBJ2-1; unclear D gene. V lost 7 bases to trimming and J lost 5 bases, with 12 bases between them. This CDR3 has 13 residues. The CDR3 DNA reads as TGTGCCAGCAACTCTCCGGCGCACAATGAGCAGTTCTTC. Translating it yields CASNSPAHNEQFF.